This paragraph covers one TCR beta chain sequence. In its sample, this clonotype was seen once. Its antigen is still unknown. There are no base qualities to consult, and no much larger clone falls within one base. A lone read is weak support. This sample was included in a study of regulatory T cells in long-lasting Graves disease (dated by TCRdb to about 2021). Background on the whole study: Patients with newly diagnosed Graves' disease had been on antithyroid drugs for under 3 months. Peripheral blood TCR sequencing and RNA sequencing compared persistent Graves' disease patients with newly diagnosed Graves' disease patients. The study was registered as a clinical trial and conducted in China. A total of 33 samples underwent TCR sequencing, from 13 patients with persistent Graves' disease and 20 or so patients with newly diagnosed Graves' disease.

Libraries were built with multiplex PCR. Sequencing instrument: Illumina HiSeq 4000. TCR beta libraries were built with iRepertoire HTBI primers and Arm-PCR amplification of CDR3 regions. PCR products were gel purified before sequencing. The authors' pipeline ran thus. Across samples, 60 to 80 TRBV and 13 to 15 TRBJ segments were identified and used for gene usage analysis of CDR3 amino acid clonotypes. COPE and FqMerger were used to merge filtered high-quality paired reads into contigs. BLAST was used to align contigs to IMGT TRBV, TRBD and TRBJ reference genes, with CDR3 defined following IMGT. Clonotypes above 0.1% frequency were classified as highly expanded clones. Shannon entropy was used to measure repertoire diversity, and the Gini coefficient was used to measure V-J evenness. A clonotype found in more than one individual was treated as public. The raw public data were reprocessed by TCRdb itself: fastp quality trimming at Q25, MiXCR clonotype calling, in-frame beta chains only. Under each unique CDR3 protein, matching rows form one entry showing the most common genes and DNA. TCRdb, not the authors, supplied the V and J calls. The sample profile shows a few hundred thousand distinct CDR3 sequences; 15% to 20% of them were found once. The ten largest clones take up 20% to 25% of the sample.

On the study overall, not on this receptor specifically: Patients with persistent disease shared more public clonotypes (approximately 2,500) than newly diagnosed patients did (approximately 1,000). Sequencing and analysis were limited to the TCR beta chain. Only peripheral blood was studied, because thyroid tissue, the primary lesion, was inaccessible. The authors acknowledged the small sample size as a limitation that may reduce accuracy. Compared with newly diagnosed patients, persistent Graves' disease patients had lower TCR Shannon entropy and fewer highly expanded clones, which suggests clonal expansion. Preferential use of TRBV28, TRBJ1-2 and TRBJ2-5 was observed in persistent disease, whereas TRBV20-1 and TRBJ2-1 were favored in newly diagnosed disease.

The CDR3 holds 14 amino acids from the cysteine to the phenylalanine. The sequence is cut down to CDR3 DNA, 42 bases in frame from base 1. Compared with germline, V lacks 7 bases and J lacks 7 bases; bases without a gene match: 6. As encoded in the germline V gene, CDR1 is MNHEY while CDR2 is SVGEGT. Explained via the paper, the time point label denotes: newly diagnosed GD, antithyroid drugs for less than 3 months. RNA was extracted from PBMCs in TRIzol for both TCR sequencing and RNA sequencing. Graves' disease was diagnosed according to American Thyroid Association guidelines. The patients came from an endocrinology department in Xi'an, China. Each patient gave 9 to 10 milliliters of peripheral blood, collected in an EDTA anticoagulant tube. PBMCs were isolated by Ficoll Paque Plus density gradient separation without further T cell sorting. An Agilent 2100 Bioanalyzer and agarose gel were used to assess RNA quality, and a NanoDrop 2000 was used to measure RNA concentration.

In addition, the sample was reused for a study of T cells in Graves' hyperthyroidism and ophthalmopathy. The second publication reports: A patient counted as having stable Graves' hyperthyroidism if no progression to ophthalmopathy occurred over 18 months of follow-up. Hyperthyroidism patients were newly diagnosed, had a disease duration of under 2 months, and were aged 18 to 65 years. Patients with uncontrolled infections, other autoimmune diseases, pregnancy or lactation were excluded. Clinical symptoms, serum thyroxine and TRAb, thyroid ultrasound, and orbital computed tomography formed the basis for the diagnoses. The TCR CDR3 was subjected to a first round of RT-PCR using the HTBI primer set and the Qiagen OneStep RT-PCR kit. Most expanded thyroid clonotypes (frequency above 0.001) were also found in blood, which suggests that blood repertoires may mirror thyroid immune responses. Ophthalmopathy was separated from stable hyperthyroidism by a 13 V-J signature model, with approximately 90% sensitivity and roughly 81% specificity obtained in cross-validation and 80%/75% obtained in testing. In validation, the model predicted progression to ophthalmopathy a median of around six months before onset, with roughly 70% sensitivity and roughly 72% specificity. A discovery cohort of around 98 patients, about 40 with Graves' ophthalmopathy and about 60 with stable Graves' hyperthyroidism, was used to find distinguishing TCR V-J signatures. Prospective prediction of ophthalmopathy was tested in an independent validation cohort of about 19 hyperthyroidism patients and 17 patients who later progressed to ophthalmopathy. The 100 or so discovery patients were divided at random into training and test sets in a 7:3 ratio. In addition, the study compared T-cell repertoires in thyroid tissue and in blood from six Graves' hyperthyroidism patients. After blood sampling, hyperthyroidism patients were treated with methimazole at a starting dose of 30 mg daily, and ophthalmopathy patients were treated with high-dose intravenous methylprednisolone. Libraries were constructed in a second round of multiplex PCR, after which size selection and purification were carried out. Libraries were sequenced paired-end with 100 bp reads on an Illumina HiSeq2000. SOAPnuke was used to process the raw data, removing reads that contained adapters or uncalled bases, had a mean Phred below 15, or lacked an exact match to the constant primer or identifier. COPE v1.2.5 was used to merge the high-quality paired reads, and each unique nucleotide sequence was defined as a clonotype. MiTCR v1.1 was used to align the clonotypes against IMGT TRBV, TRBD and TRBJ reference segments. The analysis was restricted to V-J combinations with a frequency above 0.0001, which together covered about 99% of the repertoires. The TCS score was defined as F50 (clonal expansion) divided by E x V (chaos), with BLOSUM62-based TCRdist calculated between CDR3 peptides within each V-J. Welch's t-statistics and random forest reduced roughly 530 V-J features to roughly 13, which were used in a naive Bayes classifier (R e1071). Sample size was not statistically predetermined, and blinding of investigators to group allocation was not performed. The paper reports TCR Vbeta CDR3 sequencing of some 140 peripheral blood samples: 43 ophthalmopathy, fewer than 85 hyperthyroidism and around 17 progressor patients.

This TCR derives from a woman in her late teens or twenties with Graves disease. Donor details come from another sample of the same person, matched by shared clones. Recombination joined TRBV6-2 or TRBV6-3 with TRBJ2-4, with 11 bases matching TRBD1. This material consisted of peripheral blood mononuclear cells (PBMCs), taken at new diagnosis, from a patient treated with antithyroid drugs. DNA sequence: TGTGCCAGCATGACTGGGACAGGGGGGAACATTCAGTACTTC. It specifies CASMTGTGGNIQYF.